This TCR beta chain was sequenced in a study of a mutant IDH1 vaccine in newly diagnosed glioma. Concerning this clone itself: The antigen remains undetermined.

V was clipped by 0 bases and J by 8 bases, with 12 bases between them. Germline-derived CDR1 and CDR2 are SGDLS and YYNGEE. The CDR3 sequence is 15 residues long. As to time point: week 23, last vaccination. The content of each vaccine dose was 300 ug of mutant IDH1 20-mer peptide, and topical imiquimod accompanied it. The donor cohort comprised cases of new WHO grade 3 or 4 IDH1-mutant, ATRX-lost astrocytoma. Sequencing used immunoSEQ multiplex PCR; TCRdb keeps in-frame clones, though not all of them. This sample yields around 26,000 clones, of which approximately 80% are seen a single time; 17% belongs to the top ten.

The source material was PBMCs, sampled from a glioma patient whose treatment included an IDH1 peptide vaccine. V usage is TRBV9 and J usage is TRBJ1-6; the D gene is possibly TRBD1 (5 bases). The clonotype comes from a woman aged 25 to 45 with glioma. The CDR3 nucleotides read TGTGCCAGCAGCGTAGATCTCACGGGGGATTCACCCCTCCACTTT. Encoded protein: CASSVDLTGDSPLHF.